This T cell receptor (beta chain) originates from a study of T cell responses to AZD1222 COVID-19 vaccine. General study results and limits: Baseline testing showed seropositivity in only 5 or 6 AZD1222 recipients. Reports indicate that nearly half of spike-specific TCRs are directed at unmutated variant regions. Mostly white British, mostly female donors; authors suggested clonal diversity may be underestimated.

A word on this clone: Its antigen is unknown.

V was pared by 8 bases and J by 5 bases, with 4 bases of the junction left unmatched. Germline V CDR1 and CDR2: LNHDA, SQIVND (reference sequence). The CDR3 extends over 12 amino acids. The data were produced by immunoSEQ multiplex PCR, yet TCRdb's version contains in-frame clones alone and is incomplete. Among roughly 100,000 clones listed, around 89% were seen once. This TCR derives from an adult in good health. The sample was peripheral blood, taken on day 0 of AZD1222 vaccination. The rearrangement joins TRBV19 to TRBJ1-2; 8 bases are shared with TRBD1. The CDR3 sequence is CASDDRGYGYTF. CDR3 nucleotide sequence: TGTGCCAGTGACGACAGGGGTTATGGCTACACCTTC.